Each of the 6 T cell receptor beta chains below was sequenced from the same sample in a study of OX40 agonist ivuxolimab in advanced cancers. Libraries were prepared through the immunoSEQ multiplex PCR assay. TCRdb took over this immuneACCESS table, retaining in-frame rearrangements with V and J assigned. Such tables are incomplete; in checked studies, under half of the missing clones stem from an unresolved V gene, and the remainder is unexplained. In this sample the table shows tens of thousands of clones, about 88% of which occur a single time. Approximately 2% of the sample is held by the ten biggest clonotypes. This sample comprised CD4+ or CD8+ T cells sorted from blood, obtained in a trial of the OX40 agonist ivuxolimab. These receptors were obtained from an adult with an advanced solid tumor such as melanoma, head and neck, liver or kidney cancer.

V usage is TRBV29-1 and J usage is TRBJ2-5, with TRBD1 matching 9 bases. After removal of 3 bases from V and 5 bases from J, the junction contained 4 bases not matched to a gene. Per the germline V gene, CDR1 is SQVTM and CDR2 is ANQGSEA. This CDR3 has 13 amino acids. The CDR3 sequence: CSVDRTGAETQYF. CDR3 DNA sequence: TGCAGCGTTGATAGGACAGGGGCGGAGACCCAGTACTTC.

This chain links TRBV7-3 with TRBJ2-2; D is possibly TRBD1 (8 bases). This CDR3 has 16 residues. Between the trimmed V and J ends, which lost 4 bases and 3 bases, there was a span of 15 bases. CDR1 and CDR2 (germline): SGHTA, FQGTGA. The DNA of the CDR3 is TGTGCCAGCAGCTACCGGACAGGGAGGGACACCGGGGAGCTGTTTTTT. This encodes CASSYRTGRDTGELFF.

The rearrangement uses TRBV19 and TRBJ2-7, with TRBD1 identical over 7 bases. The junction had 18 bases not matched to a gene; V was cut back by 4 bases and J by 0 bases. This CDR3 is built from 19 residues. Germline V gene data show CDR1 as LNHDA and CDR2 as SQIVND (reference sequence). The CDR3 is CASSTNLQGRGRSSYEQYF. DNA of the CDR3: TGTGCCAGTAGTACAAACTTACAAGGAAGGGGGCGATCCTCCTACGAGCAGTACTTC.

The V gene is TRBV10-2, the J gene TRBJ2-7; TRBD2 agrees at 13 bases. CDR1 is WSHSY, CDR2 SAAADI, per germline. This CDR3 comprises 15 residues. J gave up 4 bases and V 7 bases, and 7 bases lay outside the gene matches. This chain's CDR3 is CASTRTSGSSYEQYF. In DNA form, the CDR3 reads TGCGCCAGCACAAGGACTAGCGGGAGCAGTTACGAGCAGTACTTC.

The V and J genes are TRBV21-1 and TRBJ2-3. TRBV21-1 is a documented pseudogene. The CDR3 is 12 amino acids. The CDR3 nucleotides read TGTGCCAGCAGCACTCAAGTAGATACGCAGTATTTT. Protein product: CASSTQVDTQYF.

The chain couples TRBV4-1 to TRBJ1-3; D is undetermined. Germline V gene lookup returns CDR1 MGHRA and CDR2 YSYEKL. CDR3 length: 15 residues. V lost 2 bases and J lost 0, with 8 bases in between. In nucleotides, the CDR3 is TGCGCCAGCAGCCAAACAGAAGTCTCTGGAAACACCATATATTTT. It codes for CASSQTEVSGNTIYF.